Below, 25 T cell receptor beta chains from the same sample are listed, as sequenced in a study of T cell responses to AZD1222 COVID-19 vaccine. Method: immunoSEQ multiplex PCR; TCRdb's copy keeps in-frame clones and lacks some. This sample has around 160,000 clones; 88% occur once, and the top ten carry 5.5%. The specimen was peripheral blood, collected on day 0 of AZD1222 vaccination. The receptors originated from an adult in good health.

The chain combines TRBV5-8 with TRBJ1-6, with TRBD1 matching over 10 bases. In germline, CDR1 is SGHTS, CDR2 YDEGEE. This CDR3 comprises 16 residues. After removal of 1 base from V and 9 bases from J, the junction contained 7 bases not matched to a gene. Here the CDR3 reads CASSLKGQGRFSPLHF. CDR3 nucleotides: TGTGCCAGCAGCTTGAAGGGACAGGGGAGATTTTCACCCCTCCACTTT.

J is TRBJ2-5 and V is TRBV24-1; TRBD1 aligns across 8 bases. The CDR3 covers 15 residues. Germline V CDR1 and CDR2: KGHDR, SFDVKD. The V gene end was trimmed by 4 bases and the J gene end by 4 bases; junction bases not matched to a gene: 7. CDR3 nucleotide sequence: TGTGCCACCAGTGACAGGACAGGGATCAGAGAGACCCAGTACTTC. Amino acids: CATSDRTGIRETQYF.

The genes are TRBV7-6 and TRBJ1-5, with a weak D call TRBD1 (5 bases). The CDR3 consists of 15 residues. The germline V gene has CDR1 SGHVS and CDR2 FNYEAQ. V was shortened by 5 bases and J by 5 bases, with 16 bases between the two germline ends. The CDR3 protein is CASSRDFGRDQPQHF. The DNA of the CDR3 is TGTGCCAGCAGCAGGGACTTCGGTAGGGATCAGCCCCAGCATTTT.

The chain couples TRBV19 to TRBJ1-2; TRBD1 matches 8 bases. The CDR3 runs 14 residues. V was clipped by 6 bases and J by 4 bases; unmatched bases: 7. The germline V gene encodes CDR1 LNHDA and CDR2 SQIVND (reference sequence). CDR3 region: CASSETGQGYGYTF. DNA of the CDR3: TGTGCCAGTAGCGAAACCGGACAGGGCTATGGCTACACCTTC.

This chain connects TRBV3-1 (or the pseudogene TRBV3-2) to TRBJ2-7; 11 bases fit TRBD2. Germline V gives CDR1 LGHDT, CDR2 YNNKEL (reference sequence). The CDR3 loop spans 18 amino acids. J gave up 0 bases and V 1 base, and 8 bases lay outside the gene matches. This CDR3 is CASSQGASGRPSSYEQYF. CDR3 DNA sequence: TGTGCCAGCAGCCAAGGGGCTAGCGGGAGGCCTAGCTCCTACGAGCAGTACTTC.

The CDR3 here is CASANSRGNQPQHF. CDR3 sequence (DNA): TGTGCCAGCGCAAACTCTCGGGGCAATCAGCCCCAGCATTTT. The V gene is TRBV6-5, the J gene TRBJ1-5; D not certain. V was clipped by 8 bases and J by 2 bases, with 13 bases between them. Germline V CDR1 and CDR2: MNHEY, SVGAGI. This CDR3 has 14 residues.

The rearrangement links TRBV28 to TRBJ1-5; D possibly corresponds to TRBD1 (5 bases). V was pared by 4 bases and J by 6 bases, with 10 bases between. Germline CDR1 MDHEN, CDR2 SYDVKM. This CDR3 contains 13 residues. For the CDR3, the DNA is TGTGCCAGCAGTTCGGGGGTTTCTCAGCCCCAGCATTTT. Translation: CASSSGVSQPQHF.

V gene TRBV6-2 or TRBV6-3 combines with J gene TRBJ2-1, with TRBD2 matching 9 bases. The germline CDR1 and CDR2 sequences are MNHEY and SVGEGT. The CDR3 consists of 15 residues. J lost 8 bases, V lost 2 bases, and 7 bases had no gene match. Here the CDR3 DNA reads TGTGCCAGCAGTTACGGCGGTAGCGGGAGATATGAGCAGTTCTTC. The encoded protein is CASSYGGSGRYEQFF.

This clone was counted once. The CDR3 protein is CAWIPREGPNQPQHF. Here the CDR3 DNA reads TGTGCCTGGATCCCCAGAGAAGGGCCAAATCAGCCCCAGCATTTT. This chain joins TRBV30 and TRBJ1-5; D gene unclear. Trimming removed 4 bases from V and 4 bases from J, with 17 bases in between. The CDR3 spans 15 residues. CDR1 is GTSNPN, CDR2 SVGIG, per germline (reference sequence).

The chain employs TRBV19 and TRBJ2-7; TRBD1 is a possible D gene (6 bases). In germline, CDR1 is LNHDA, CDR2 SQIVND (reference sequence). The CDR3 is made up of 14 amino acids. V was pared by 9 bases and J by 1 base, with 16 bases between. This chain's CDR3 is CASTRTRGSYEQYF. For the CDR3, the DNA is TGTGCCAGCACCCGGACAAGGGGGTCCTACGAGCAGTACTTC. The full variable domain, completed using reference TRBV19 and TRBJ2-7, is DGGITQSPKYLFRKEGQNVTLSCEQNLNHDAMYWYRQDPGQGLRLIYYSQIVNDFQKGDIAEGYSVSREKKESFPLTVTSAQKNPTAFYLCASTRTRGSYEQYFGPGTRLTVT.

V is TRBV27 and J is TRBJ1-3; a possible D gene is TRBD1 (6 bases). This CDR3 has 15 residues. In germline, CDR1 is MNHEY, CDR2 SMNVEV (reference sequence). The ends were cut back, 5 bases at V and 0 bases at J, with 11 bases in the middle. CDR3 in amino acids: CASSPQGTSGNTIYF. The CDR3 DNA reads TGTGCCAGCAGTCCGCAGGGGACCTCTGGAAACACCATATATTTT.

The genes are TRBV5-1 and TRBJ2-3, with TRBD1 matching 7 bases. This CDR3 spans 14 amino acids. CDR1 SGHRS and CDR2 YFSETQ come from the germline V gene. Trimming removed 4 bases from V and 1 base from J; junction bases left unmatched: 3. The CDR3 is CASSHGQGTDTQYF. The CDR3 DNA is TGCGCCAGCAGCCATGGACAGGGCACAGATACGCAGTATTTT. The complete variable domain, with remaining parts taken from reference TRBV5-1 and TRBJ2-3, reads KAGVTQTPRYLIKTRGQQVTLSCSPISGHRSVSWYQQTPGQGLQFLFEYFSETQRNKGNFPGRFSGRQFSNSRSEMNVSTLELGDSALYLCASSHGQGTDTQYFGPGTRLTVL.

This chain uses TRBV9 with TRBJ1-5; D is unresolved. Trimming stripped 0 bases from V and 5 bases from J, with 12 bases between. The CDR3 runs to 15 residues. Germline-derived CDR1 and CDR2 are SGDLS and YYNGEE. Written as DNA, the CDR3 is TGTGCCAGCAGCGTAGGGCAGGAGAGCTATCAGCCCCAGCATTTT. This codes for CASSVGQESYQPQHF.

The chain has TRBV3-1 (or the pseudogene TRBV3-2) and TRBJ1-1, with D unresolved. The CDR3 length is 12 residues. The V end was cut by 1 base, the J end by 6 bases, with 6 bases between. CDR1 is LGHDT and CDR2 is YNNKEL in the germline V gene (reference sequence). The DNA of the CDR3 is TGTGCCAGCAGCCAAGTATCAGCTGAAGCTTTCTTT. Translation: CASSQVSAEAFF.

This clone was detected only a few times. The V gene is TRBV7-9, the J gene TRBJ1-6; 7 bases agree with TRBD1. J gave up 7 bases and V 5 bases, and 5 bases lay outside the gene matches. CDR1 SEHNR and CDR2 FQNEAQ come from the germline V gene (reference sequence). The CDR3 runs 14 residues. As DNA, the CDR3 is TGTGCCAGCAGCCCCGGGACAGTGAATTCACCCCTCCACTTT. Translation gives CASSPGTVNSPLHF.

In this sample, this clone turned up a few times. This chain joins TRBV5-6 and TRBJ2-1; D is possibly TRBD2 (6 bases). V was clipped by 4 bases and J by 2 bases, with 16 bases between them. The CDR3 contains 16 residues. Germline V gene sequence: CDR1 SGHDT, CDR2 YYEEEE. CDR3 in amino acids: CASSRIRGKTYNEQFF. In nucleotides, the CDR3 is TGTGCCAGCAGCCGTATCCGGGGGAAAACCTACAATGAGCAGTTCTTC.

V and J are TRBV9 and TRBJ2-1, with 9 bases fitting TRBD2. In germline, CDR1 is SGDLS, CDR2 YYNGEE. Trimming at V came to 1 base and at J to 8 bases, leaving 4 bases not matched to a gene. CDR3 size: 14 residues. The DNA for the CDR3 is TGTGCCAGCAGCGTAAGGCGGGAGGGGGATGAGCAGTTCTTC. It is translated as CASSVRREGDEQFF.

The chain has TRBV5-1 and TRBJ2-1; D is uncertain. This CDR3 comprises 13 residues. CDR1 and CDR2 (germline): SGHRS, YFSETQ. V was cut by 4 bases and J by 8 bases, with 13 bases left in between. The chain's CDR3 is CASSLDRFDEQFF. In nucleotides, the CDR3 is TGCGCCAGCAGCCTGGACCGATTCGATGAGCAGTTCTTC.

This chain uses TRBV28 with TRBJ1-2; D is ambiguous. CDR3 length: 10 amino acids. Germline V gene sequence: CDR1 MDHEN, CDR2 SYDVKM. Trimming took off 4 bases at V and 6 bases at J, with 3 bases between the two ends. The CDR3 sequence: CASSYNGYTF. The DNA of the CDR3 is TGTGCCAGCAGTTACAATGGCTACACCTTC.

J is TRBJ2-7 and V is TRBV27, with a tentative D call TRBD1 (6 bases). CDR3 length: 15 amino acids. Germline V gene sequence: CDR1 MNHEY, CDR2 SMNVEV (reference sequence). Trimming took off 3 bases at V and 6 bases at J, with 18 bases between the two ends. The CDR3 nucleotides are TGTGCCAGCAGTTTGGAACAGGTGCGAGGGGGCGAGCAGTACTTC. This translates into CASSLEQVRGGEQYF.

The rearrangement uses TRBV9 and TRBJ2-1; 9 nucleotides align to TRBD1. The CDR3 has 15 amino acids. V dropped 4 bases and J dropped 3; count of bases not matched to a gene: 5. Germline CDR1 reads SGDLS; CDR2 reads YYNGEE. CDR3 nucleotides: TGTGCCAGCAGCCCCACAGGGGGCTACTACAATGAGCAGTTCTTC. Its protein product is CASSPTGGYYNEQFF.

The chain employs TRBV5-1 and TRBJ2-3; D is perhaps TRBD1 (6 bases). Germline CDR1 SGHRS, CDR2 YFSETQ. The CDR3 is made up of 14 amino acids. Between the trimmed V and J ends, which lost 4 bases and 1 base, there was a span of 10 bases. DNA for the CDR3: TGCGCCAGCAGCCCAGGACAGCGCACAGATACGCAGTATTTT. This codes for CASSPGQRTDTQYF.

The table lists this clone with a few counts. This rearrangement joins TRBV5-4 to TRBJ2-7; 9 bases agree with TRBD1. With 4 bases clipped from V and 7 bases from J, the junction kept 6 bases outside the gene matches. The germline CDR1 and CDR2 sequences are SGHNT and YYREEE (reference sequence). This CDR3 is built from 13 residues. The CDR3: CASSIQGAREQYF. The CDR3 DNA reads as TGTGCCAGCAGCATACAGGGGGCAAGGGAGCAGTACTTC. The full variable domain, its missing parts supplied by reference TRBV5-4 and TRBJ2-7, is ETGVTQSPTHLIKTRGQQVTLRCSSQSGHNTVSWYQQALGQGPQFIFQYYREEENGRGNFPPRFSGLQFPNYSSELNVNALELDDSALYLCASSIQGAREQYFGPGTRLTVT.

The rearrangement uses TRBV5-4 and TRBJ1-1, with 10 bases fitting TRBD1. CDR1 is SGHNT, CDR2 YYREEE, per germline (reference sequence). The V and J ends lost 4 bases and 5 bases, in that order; junction bases with no gene match: 5. The CDR3 runs 14 residues. CDR3 DNA sequence: TGTGCCAGCAGCCCGACAGGGGGCAGAACTGAAGCTTTCTTT. Its protein is CASSPTGGRTEAFF.

This CDR3 reads CASSLGLGQGNYGYTF. Here the CDR3 DNA reads TGCGCCAGCAGCTTGGGACTAGGACAGGGGAACTATGGCTACACCTTC. The chain uses TRBV5-1 and TRBJ1-2; 9 bases are shared with TRBD1. The CDR3 extends over 16 amino acids. The ends lost 0 bases at V and 2 bases at J; junction bases unmatched: 5. Germline V lookup: CDR1 SGHRS, CDR2 YFSETQ.